These 9 T cell receptor beta chains came from one sample sequenced in a study of T-cell memory formation after mild COVID-19. TCRdb reprocessed the 5' RACE reads via MiXCR and lists one record per CDR3 protein. The data show about 340,000 distinct CDR3 sequences, roughly 13% seen once. The sequenced sample consisted of PBMCs or a T cell subset sorted from them (not recorded which). These receptor sequences come from a man younger than 35 who had mild COVID-19 (a few samples of this study predate the infection). Cell type and time point are not known.

Notes on this clonotype: The junction does not match germline at one end; this may be a read error. The chain couples TRBV20-1 to TRBJ2-1; tentatively, D is TRBD2 (7 bases). From germline, CDR1 is DFQATT and CDR2 SNEGSKA (reference sequence). CDR3 size: 14 residues. The CDR3 sequence is CSSRDPGGRDEQFF. CDR3 DNA: TGCAGTTCTAGAGATCCGGGGGGCCGGGATGAGCAGTTCTTC.

This clonotype was seen a handful of times. The chain is built from TRBV4-1 and TRBJ2-3, with D unclear. The germline V gene encodes CDR1 MGHRA and CDR2 YSYEKL. This CDR3 comprises 17 residues. V gave up 2 bases and J gave up 4 bases, with 19 bases separating them. The CDR3 is CASSQRLTALVPDTQYF. For the CDR3, the DNA is TGCGCCAGCAGCCAACGATTAACGGCCCTAGTTCCAGATACGCAGTATTTT.

This clonotype was counted a few times. V usage is TRBV11-2 and J usage is TRBJ1-5; weak D call: TRBD1 (6 bases). The V and J ends lost 5 bases and 3 bases respectively, with 11 bases between them. This CDR3 is built from 14 residues. CDR1 is SGHAT, CDR2 FQNNGV, per germline. The chain's CDR3 is CASSQGPFNQPQHF. The CDR3 DNA reads TGTGCCAGCAGCCAGGGGCCCTTCAATCAGCCCCAGCATTTT.

The sample holds many counts of this clonotype. This sequence joins TRBV20-1 and TRBJ2-1; maybe TRBD2 (7 bases). Germline CDR1 reads DFQATT; CDR2 reads SNEGSKA (reference sequence). V shed 0 bases and J shed 4 bases, with 13 bases lying between them. The CDR3 extends over 15 amino acids. The CDR3 region has the DNA TGCAGTGCTAGAGAGGGGGGGCAAGCGTACAATGAGCAGTTCTTC. Amino acid sequence: CSAREGGQAYNEQFF.

The J gene is TRBJ1-1, the V gene TRBV3-1; D is undetermined. V dropped 4 bases and J dropped 0 bases, with 12 bases sitting between them. CDR3 length equals 15 residues. Germline assignment: CDR1 LGHDT and CDR2 YNNKEL (reference sequence). CDR3 DNA: TGTGCCAGCAGCCCCACGTGGGCGGTGAACACTGAAGCTTTCTTT. This codes for CASSPTWAVNTEAFF.

This clonotype was counted between two and nine times. The rearrangement joins TRBV25-1 to TRBJ1-2; D not resolved. The CDR3 is 14 residues long. Trimming removed 1 base at V and 12 bases at J, with 18 bases between. In germline, CDR1 is MGHDK, CDR2 SYGVNS. Here the CDR3 DNA reads TGTGCCAGCAGTGAATTTAGTCCTGCACTGGGCCACACCTTC. This gives the protein CASSEFSPALGHTF.

J is TRBJ2-1 and V is TRBV21-1; TRBD1, as called in the table, went unchecked against the DNA. TRBV21-1 is recorded as a pseudogene. CDR3 length: 12 amino acids. For the CDR3, the DNA is TGTGCCAGCATCAGACCGGGACAGGGGGTATTCTTC. Encoded protein: CASIRPGQGVFF.

Only a few counts were recorded for this clonotype. The chain joins TRBV20-1 to TRBJ2-2; D may be TRBD1 or TRBD2 (6 bases each). CDR1 DFQATT and CDR2 SNEGSKA come from the germline V gene (reference sequence). This CDR3 contains 18 residues. The V gene lost 4 bases and the J gene lost 2 bases, with 23 bases spanning the gap. CDR3 loop: CSATGGTPRQRNTGELFF. The DNA of the CDR3 is TGCAGTGCTACCGGGGGCACGCCCCGACAGCGAAACACCGGGGAGCTGTTTTTT.

The table lists this clonotype with a few counts. The V and J genes are TRBV20-1 and TRBJ1-5; TRBD1 matches at 9 bases. This CDR3 contains 14 residues. Germline loops: CDR1 DFQATT, CDR2 SNEGSKA (reference sequence). After removal of 3 bases from V and 6 bases from J, the junction contained 6 bases not matched to a gene. The CDR3 sequence: CSASYTGGFQPQHF. DNA of the CDR3: TGCAGTGCTAGCTATACAGGGGGCTTTCAGCCCCAGCATTTT.